Presented here are 14 T cell receptor beta chains from one specimen sequenced in a study of cytomegalovirus exposure and HLA in healthy donors. PCR employed 60 Vbeta and 13 Jbeta primers. Using immunoSEQ multiplex PCR, the repertoire was profiled, and TCRdb retains in-frame clones only, with some absent. The sample includes 90,000 to 130,000 clones, around 76% of them seen just once. Sequencing input: PBMCs. These receptors were taken from a man aged 25 to 45 in good health and CMV-seropositive.

The chain carries TRBV9 and TRBJ1-3; 7 nucleotides line up with TRBD1. The V gene's germline CDR1 is SGDLS and CDR2 YYNGEE. The CDR3 contains 15 residues. Trimming at V came to 5 bases and at J to 3 bases, leaving 8 bases not matched to a gene. The CDR3, as DNA: TGTGCCAGCAGTATCCGGGACAGAGGTGGAAACACCATATATTTT. It codes for CASSIRDRGGNTIYF. Combining the CDR3 with reference TRBV9 and TRBJ1-3 gives the whole variable domain DSGVTQTPKHLITATGQRVTLRCSPRSGDLSVYWYQQSLDQGLQFLIQYYNGEERAKGNILERFSAQQFPDLHSELNLSSLELGDSALYFCASSIRDRGGNTIYFGEGSWLTVV.

J is TRBJ1-6 and V is TRBV9, with 8 positions matching TRBD1. The junction had 15 bases not matched to a gene; V was cut back by 7 bases and J by 6 bases. The CDR3 loop spans 17 amino acids. Germline assignment: CDR1 SGDLS and CDR2 YYNGEE. CDR3 sequence reads: CASGSARTGPLNSPLHF. The CDR3 DNA reads as TGTGCCAGCGGAAGCGCCCGGACAGGGCCGCTTAATTCACCCCTCCACTTT.

The rearrangement joins TRBV4-3 to TRBJ2-2, with TRBD1 matching over 9 bases. The CDR3 is 17 amino acids. V trimming: 1 base; J trimming: 6 bases; junction bases outside the gene matches: 9. Germline values: CDR1 LGHNA, CDR2 YSLEER. The chain's CDR3 is CASSQGNQGDRAGELFF. The CDR3 DNA is TGCGCCAGCAGCCAAGGCAACCAAGGGGACAGGGCCGGGGAGCTGTTTTTT.

The genes are TRBV2 and TRBJ2-2, with a tentative D call TRBD1 (6 bases). The V gene lost 2 bases and the J gene lost 0 bases, with 16 bases spanning the gap. The CDR3 has 18 amino acids. CDR1 and CDR2 from the germline V gene are SNHLY and FYNNEI. This CDR3 is CASSELSRQASNTGELFF. In nucleotides, the CDR3 is TGTGCCAGCAGTGAATTATCCCGACAGGCGTCGAACACCGGGGAGCTGTTTTTT.

V is TRBV2 and J is TRBJ2-7; tentatively, D is TRBD2 (7 bases). CDR1 and CDR2 from the germline V gene are SNHLY and FYNNEI. V was cut by 1 base and J by 4 bases, with 14 bases left in between. The CDR3 is 15 amino acids. DNA of the CDR3: TGTGCCAGCAGTGAAGGGGGCGGGGGCAGTTACGAGCAGTACTTC. As protein: CASSEGGGGSYEQYF.

V usage is TRBV5-5 and J usage is TRBJ2-7; maybe TRBD1 (6 bases). The germline V gene has CDR1 SGHKS and CDR2 YYEKEE (reference sequence). The CDR3 has 16 amino acids. The germline V and J ends were trimmed by 4 bases and 2 bases, with 19 bases remaining between them. The CDR3 DNA reads as TGTGCCAGCAGCACACAGACAGGATTCGGCCCCTACGAGCAGTACTTC. As protein: CASSTQTGFGPYEQYF.

V is TRBV5-4 and J is TRBJ2-3, with TRBD1 matching over 11 bases. Germline V gene sequence: CDR1 SGHNT, CDR2 YYREEE (reference sequence). The CDR3 has 17 amino acids. Trimming cost V 1 base and J 0 bases; bases outside gene matches: 4. CDR3 sequence: CASSLTGQGVSTDTQYF. The CDR3 DNA reads as TGTGCCAGCAGCTTGACGGGACAGGGGGTTAGCACAGATACGCAGTATTTT.

This clone was observed a handful of times. The chain uses TRBV9 and TRBJ1-2; TRBD1 matches 8 bases. The CDR3 sequence is 16 residues long. CDR1 is SGDLS and CDR2 is YYNGEE in the germline V gene. J lost 8 bases, V lost 4 bases, and 16 bases had no gene match. The CDR3: CASSPETGAIRKGYTF. The CDR3 region has the DNA TGTGCCAGCAGCCCAGAGACAGGGGCCATACGGAAGGGCTACACCTTC.

The CDR3 DNA reads TGTGCCAGCAGCCTCCGATTCAGCAATGAGCAGTTCTTC. It translates to CASSLRFSNEQFF. This sequence joins TRBV14 and TRBJ2-1; D remains unclear. This CDR3 spans 13 amino acids. Germline V lookup: CDR1 SGHDN, CDR2 FVKESK. V was shortened by 4 bases and J by 6 bases, with 10 bases between the two germline ends. Based on the CDR3 plus reference TRBV14 and TRBJ2-1, the full variable domain is EAGVTQFPSHSVIEKGQTVTLRCDPISGHDNLYWYRRVMGKEIKFLLHFVKESKQDESGMPNNRFLAERTGGTYSTLKVQPAELEDSGVYFCASSLRFSNEQFFGPGTRLTVL.

The rearrangement joins TRBV16 to TRBJ2-7, with D perhaps matching TRBD2 (6 bases). The CDR3 contains 17 residues. Between the trimmed V and J ends, which lost 3 bases and 6 bases, there was a span of 24 bases. Germline CDR1 is KGHSY and CDR2 is FQNENV. DNA of the CDR3: TGTGCCAGCAGCCATCCAGGGACCCGGAGGGGTACTGTCGAGCAGTACTTC. It codes for CASSHPGTRRGTVEQYF.

The rearrangement links TRBV6-6 to TRBJ2-7; D call uncertain. Germline values: CDR1 MNHNY, CDR2 SVGAGI (reference sequence). The length of the CDR3 is 12 residues. Deletions cut 2 bases from V and 4 bases from J, with 6 bases between. CDR3 region: CASSYLVYEQYF. In nucleotides, the CDR3 is TGTGCCAGCAGTTACCTTGTTTACGAGCAGTACTTC.

The chain recombines TRBV6-5 with TRBJ2-7; no definite D call. The CDR3 covers 13 residues. V lost 3 bases and J 0 bases, leaving 6 bases between the germline ends. From germline, CDR1 is MNHEY and CDR2 SVGAGI. This chain's CDR3 is CASSYASSYEQYF. The CDR3 nucleotides read TGTGCCAGCAGTTATGCCAGCTCCTACGAGCAGTACTTC.

The rearrangement uses TRBV19 and TRBJ1-2; TRBD1 matches at 8 bases. V was pared by 4 bases and J by 3 bases, with 1 base of the junction left unmatched. The CDR3 loop spans 13 amino acids. CDR1 and CDR2 (germline): LNHDA, SQIVND (reference sequence). CDR3 region: CASSTTGDYGYTF. The CDR3 region has the DNA TGTGCCAGTAGTACGACAGGGGACTATGGCTACACCTTC.

The chain links TRBV7-9 to TRBJ1-2; D call uncertain. The germline V gene encodes CDR1 SEHNR and CDR2 FQNEAQ (reference sequence). The CDR3 spans 11 residues. The V end lost 6 bases, the J end lost 5 bases, and 7 bases lay between the germline ends. The CDR3 DNA sequence: TGTGCCAGCAGTCTGGCTTATGGCTACACCTTC. It specifies CASSLAYGYTF.